This T cell receptor beta chain derives from a study of post-analysis software for immune sequencing data. Study-level points and caveats: With F measure, samples from one preparation batch clustered together strongly. In patients, TRBV5-6, TRBV5-1 and TRBV20-1 belonged to five TRBV segments found more frequently than in controls. Diversity measured as normalized Chao1 was significantly lower in multiple sclerosis patients than in controls.

TCR beta cDNA libraries included unique molecular identifiers. Input of about 0.9 to 10 million T cells yielded about half a million cDNA molecules. One entry per CDR3 protein, called by TCRdb with MiXCR from the PCR reads. This table has approximately 660,000 distinct CDR3 sequences, about 60% appearing once. To note about this clonotype: The target antigen is unknown.

The CDR3 spans 14 residues. V was clipped by 8 bases and J by 0 bases; unmatched bases: 6. The chain has TRBV12-3 or TRBV12-4 and TRBJ2-7, with 8 bases lining up with TRBD1. The sequencing input was blood. The clonotype originates from a girl aged 2-10 years with multiple sclerosis. In nucleotides, the CDR3 is TGTGCCAGCGGCCCGACAGGGGCCTCCTACGAGCAGTACTTC. This translates into CASGPTGASYEQYF.